Given below is one TCR beta chain in context. This clonotype was recorded a few times. It has no known antigen specificity. The sample holds no much larger clone one base away, and base qualities are not on file. The CDR3 goes from the cysteine to the phenylalanine over 13 residues. The sequence is cut down to CDR3 DNA, 39 bases in frame from base 1. Trimming takes 5 bases from V and 1 base from J, and the germline ends sit 6 bases apart. CDR1 and CDR2 (ENHRY, SYGVKD) derive from the germline V gene. These data originate in a study of T cells in Graves' hyperthyroidism and ophthalmopathy (dated 2019 in TCRdb). For the study in its entirety: To identify distinguishing TCR V-J signatures, a discovery cohort of 95 to 100 patients was used, comprising 40 to 45 with Graves' ophthalmopathy and 57 with stable Graves' hyperthyroidism. Once sampling was done, hyperthyroidism patients were given methimazole at a starting dose of 30 mg daily, whereas ophthalmopathy patients were given high-dose intravenous methylprednisolone. The roughly 90 discovery patients were divided at random into training and test sets in a 7:3 ratio. TCR Vbeta CDR3 sequencing of some 140 peripheral blood samples (43 ophthalmopathy, 75 or so hyperthyroidism and roughly 17 progressor patients) is reported in the paper. Thyroid tissue and blood T-cell repertoires from more than 5 Graves' hyperthyroidism patients were also compared in the study. An independent validation cohort of 18 to 20 hyperthyroidism patients and over 15 patients who later progressed to ophthalmopathy tested prospective prediction of ophthalmopathy. What the work shows at the level of the full study, not this receptor alone: A 13 V-J signature model separated ophthalmopathy from stable hyperthyroidism, with over 85% sensitivity and around 84% specificity in cross-validation and 80%/75% in testing. Sample size was not statistically predetermined, and blinding of investigators to group allocation was not performed. Most expanded thyroid clonotypes (frequency above 0.001) were also found in blood, which suggests that blood repertoires may mirror thyroid immune responses. In validation, the model predicted progression to ophthalmopathy with over 65% sensitivity and about 72% specificity, a median of about 6 months before onset.

The study excluded patients with uncontrolled infections, other autoimmune diseases, pregnancy or lactation. Clinical symptoms, serum thyroxine and TRAb, thyroid ultrasound, and orbital computed tomography formed the basis for the diagnoses. Total RNA was extracted with Trizol reagent, and quality was checked on an Agilent 2100 Bioanalyzer. The TCR beta CDR3 regions were amplified from RNA transcripts. For the first round of RT-PCR on the TCR CDR3, the HTBI primer set was used together with the Qiagen OneStep RT-PCR kit. The libraries were constructed in a second round of multiplex PCR and then size-selected and purified. Paired-end sequencing of the libraries was performed with 100 bp reads on an Illumina HiSeq2000. The original pipeline was this. SOAPnuke was used to process the raw data, throwing out any read that contained adapters or uncalled bases, had a mean Phred below 15, or lacked an exact constant-primer or identifier match. COPE v1.2.5 was used to merge the high-quality paired reads, and each unique nucleotide sequence was defined as a clonotype. Clonotypes were aligned to IMGT TRBV, TRBD and TRBJ reference segments using MiTCR v1.1. Analysis was restricted to V-J combinations with a frequency above 0.0001, which covered 99% to 99.2% of repertoires. A TCS score was defined as the ratio between F50 (clonal expansion) and ExV (chaos), using BLOSUM62-based TCRdist between CDR3 peptides within each V-J. Welch's t-statistics and random forest reduced some 510 V-J features to roughly 13, which were used in a naive Bayes classifier (R e1071). Thyroid-blood repertoire similarity was quantified with the Morisita-Horn index. The raw public data were reprocessed by TCRdb itself: fastp quality trimming at Q25, MiXCR clonotype calling, in-frame beta chains only. Identical CDR3 proteins give one entry, which carries the most common genes and DNA. Clone size and V and J calls follow TCRdb, not the original study. The sample data list about 570,000 distinct CDR3 sequences, and approximately 44% of these were observed just once. The ten top clones hold around 19% of the sample.

The source of this sequence is an adult woman with Graves' disease, either hyperthyroidism or ophthalmopathy (not recorded which). Material: peripheral blood or thyroid tissue (not recorded which). The receptor chain draws on TRBV10-3 and TRBJ1-5; a tentative D call is TRBD1 (5 bases match). The CDR3 reads CAISRDSNQPQHF. The DNA sequence is given as TGTGCCATCAGTCGGGACAGCAATCAGCCCCAGCATTTT.